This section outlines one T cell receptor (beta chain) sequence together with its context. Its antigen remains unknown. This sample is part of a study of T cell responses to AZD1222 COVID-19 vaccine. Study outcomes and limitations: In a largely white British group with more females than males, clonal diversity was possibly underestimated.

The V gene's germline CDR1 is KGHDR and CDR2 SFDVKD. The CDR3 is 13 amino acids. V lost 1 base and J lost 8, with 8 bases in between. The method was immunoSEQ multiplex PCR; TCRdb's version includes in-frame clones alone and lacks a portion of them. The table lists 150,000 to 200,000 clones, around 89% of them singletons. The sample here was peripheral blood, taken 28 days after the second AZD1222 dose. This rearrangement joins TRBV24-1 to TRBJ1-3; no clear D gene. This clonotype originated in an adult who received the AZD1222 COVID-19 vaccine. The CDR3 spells CATSDFDGHTIYF. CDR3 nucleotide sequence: TGTGCCACCAGTGATTTCGACGGACACACCATATATTTT.